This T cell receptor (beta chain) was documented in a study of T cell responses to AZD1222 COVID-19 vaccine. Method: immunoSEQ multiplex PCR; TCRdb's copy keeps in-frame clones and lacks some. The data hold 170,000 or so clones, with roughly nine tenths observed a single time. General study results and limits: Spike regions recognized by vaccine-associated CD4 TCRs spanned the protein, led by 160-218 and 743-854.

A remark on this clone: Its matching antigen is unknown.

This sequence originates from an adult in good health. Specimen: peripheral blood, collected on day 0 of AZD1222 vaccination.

Here the CDR3 DNA reads TGTGCCAGCAGCGTAGGGGGGACAGATTTCTACAATGAGCAGTTCTTC. It codes for CASSVGGTDFYNEQFF. This chain joins TRBV9 and TRBJ2-1; 7 positions match TRBD1. Looked up from germline, CDR1 is SGDLS and CDR2 is YYNGEE. The CDR3 runs to 16 residues. With V trimmed by 0 bases and J by 3 bases, 6 bases remained unmatched.